Listed below are T cell receptor beta chains from one sample, sequenced in a study of beta chain features in type 1 diabetes. Profiling relied on immunoSEQ multiplex PCR, and the TCRdb table lists in-frame clones only, not all of them. The sample shows about 400,000 clones, around 13% of them seen only once. Sequenced: naive CD4+ T cells from blood. The receptors stem from a man aged 18 to 29 in good health. Each CDR3 is given with its conserved first and last residue. A D gene is named only where the DNA matches it firmly. The size field is filled for only some rows; it gives once, few, many or a size class.

cdr3_length,clone_size,d_call,j_call,v_call,cdr3_nt,cdr3_aa
15,few,TRBD1,TRBJ2-5,TRBV30,TGTGCCTGGAGTGGTAGGACAGGGGTAGGTGAGACCCAGTACTTC,CAWSGRTGVGETQYF
14,-,TRBD1,TRBJ2-3,TRBV5-1,TGCGCCAGCAGCGAGGGACAGGGACCAGATACGCAGTATTTT,CASSEGQGPDTQYF
15,few,-,TRBJ1-4,TRBV10-3,TGTGCCATCAGACGGACGGTTGGAGGGGATGAAAAACTGTTTTTT,CAIRRTVGGDEKLFF
12,few,-,TRBJ1-6,TRBV30,TGTGCCTGGAGTTCCGGCGGTTCACCCCTCCACTTT,CAWSSGGSPLHF
12,few,-,TRBJ1-2,TRBV30,TGTGCCTGGAAGCGATTTAGTTATGGCTACACCTTC,CAWKRFSYGYTF
12,few,TRBD2,TRBJ2-3,TRBV9,TGTGCCAGCAGCTCCCGACTAGCAACGCAGTATTTT,CASSSRLATQYF
16,few,TRBD1,TRBJ2-2,TRBV9,TGTGCCAGCAGCCTCCGACAGGGGCTGAACACCGGGGAGCTGTTTTTT,CASSLRQGLNTGELFF
11,-,-,TRBJ2-3,TRBV30,TGTGCCTGGACCCCGGCAGATACGCAGTATTTT,CAWTPADTQYF
13,-,-,TRBJ2-6,TRBV6-1,TGTGCCATCCAGGGATCTGGGGCCAACGTCCTGACTTTC,CAIQGSGANVLTF
14,-,-,TRBJ1-2,TRBV19,TGTGCCAGTAGTGTCACCAGTGATAACTATGGCTACACCTTC,CASSVTSDNYGYTF
19,few,-,TRBJ2-3,TRBV7-6,TGTGCCAGCAGCTTATTTCCCCTCCCAACAGGGAGAGGCACAGATACGCAGTATTTT,CASSLFPLPTGRGTDTQYF
11,-,-,TRBJ1-2,TRBV10-3,TGTGCCACCCGTGGGGGGGAGGGCTACACCTTC,CATRGGEGYTF
14,-,TRBD1,TRBJ1-1,TRBV28,TGTGCCAGCAGACCTCAGGGGGCGCCTAAAGAAGCTTTCTTT,CASRPQGAPKEAFF
18,-,TRBD2,TRBJ2-1,TRBV7-9,TGTGCCAGCAGCCCCAGCGGGAGGCTCGCTCACGTGTACAATGAGCAGTTCTTC,CASSPSGRLAHVYNEQFF
16,-,TRBD1,TRBJ2-1,TRBV15,TGTGCCACCAGCACCCGACAGGGCCGGAAATACAATGAGCAGTTCTTC,CATSTRQGRKYNEQFF
15,-,-,TRBJ2-2,TRBV25-1,TGTGCCAGCAGACAGGGAGAGATGGTCACCGGGGAGCTGTTTTTT,CASRQGEMVTGELFF
13,-,-,TRBJ2-3,TRBV4-3,TGCGCCAGCAGCCAAGATTTCTCAGATACGCAGTATTTT,CASSQDFSDTQYF
16,few,TRBD1,TRBJ2-1,TRBV5-4,TGTGCCAGCAGCTTGGGAGGGGGCGCGGATTACAATGAGCAGTTCTTC,CASSLGGGADYNEQFF
13,-,-,TRBJ1-1,TRBV19,TGTGCCACCGCGGGGGCGGGGGGCACTGAAGCTTTCTTT,CATAGAGGTEAFF
14,few,TRBD1,TRBJ1-1,TRBV10-3,TGTGCCACGAAGACAGGGACATTGAACACTGAAGCTTTCTTT,CATKTGTLNTEAFF
13,few,-,TRBJ1-6,TRBV5-1,TGCGCCAGCAGCAACACAGATAATTCACCCCTCCACTTT,CASSNTDNSPLHF
14,-,TRBD1,TRBJ2-3,TRBV5-4,TGTGCCAGCAGCCGGACAGGGAGTCGAGATACGCAGTATTTT,CASSRTGSRDTQYF
16,-,-,TRBJ2-3,TRBV13,TGTGCCAGCACCTCCCGGGGCGGGGGCATGGGGGGTACGCAGTATTTT,CASTSRGGGMGGTQYF
14,-,-,TRBJ2-2,TRBV28,TGTGCCAGCCGGGGAGGCCCGACGACCGGGGAGCTGTTTTTT,CASRGGPTTGELFF
16,-,TRBD1,TRBJ2-5,TRBV5-1,TGCGCCAGCAGCTCCGGACAGGGGAGAAGGTCAGAGACCCAGTACTTC,CASSSGQGRRSETQYF
17,few,TRBD1,TRBJ2-3,TRBV18,TGTGCCAGCTCACCAGAGACAGGGATTGGGAACACAGATACGCAGTATTTT,CASSPETGIGNTDTQYF
10,-,-,TRBJ2-7,TRBV30,TGTGCCTGGGGAGCCTACGAGCAGTACTTC,CAWGAYEQYF
15,few,-,TRBJ2-7,TRBV5-4,TGTGCCAGCAGCTGGGGGGACGGTAGCTCCTACGAGCAGTACTTC,CASSWGDGSSYEQYF
15,few,TRBD1,TRBJ1-1,TRBV30,TGTGCCTGGAGAGCCGGGACAGGGCTGAACACTGAAGCTTTCTTT,CAWRAGTGLNTEAFF
13,-,-,TRBJ2-3,TRBV11-2,TGTGCCAGCAGCTGGACAGACACAGATACGCAGTATTTT,CASSWTDTDTQYF
13,-,TRBD1,TRBJ1-2,TRBV29-1,TGCAGCGTAGTGGGACAGGGGACAGGGGGCTACACCTTC,CSVVGQGTGGYTF
16,-,-,TRBJ1-6,TRBV4-3,TGCGCCAGCAGCCAAGAAGTGCGGGATCCGCATTCACCCCTCCACTTT,CASSQEVRDPHSPLHF
16,-,TRBD2,TRBJ2-3,TRBV11-2,TGTGCCAGCAGCTTAGGAGGAGCGGGAAGGACAGATACGCAGTATTTT,CASSLGGAGRTDTQYF
12,-,-,TRBJ2-3,TRBV13,TGTGCCAGCAGCGCACTAGGAGATACGCAGTATTTT,CASSALGDTQYF
15,few,-,TRBJ2-3,TRBV9,TGTGCCAGCAGCGTAGGTCCAGGGGGCACAGATACGCAGTATTTT,CASSVGPGGTDTQYF
15,-,TRBD1,TRBJ2-7,TRBV10-3,TGTGCCATCAGATCCGGGACAGGGAGTTCCTACGAGCAGTACTTC,CAIRSGTGSSYEQYF
14,-,-,TRBJ2-3,TRBV6-5,TGTGCCAGCACCACGCGGGATGGTGCAGATACGCAGTATTTT,CASTTRDGADTQYF
15,-,-,TRBJ2-1,TRBV15,TGTGCCACCAGCCCCCACCGAGTGAACTACAATGAGCAGTTCTTC,CATSPHRVNYNEQFF
14,-,-,TRBJ2-7,TRBV18,TGTGCCAGCTCACCACGAACAGGGTCCTACGAGCAGTACTTC,CASSPRTGSYEQYF
13,-,-,TRBJ2-2,TRBV6-5,TGTGCCAGCAGACCCCGGGACACCGGGGAGCTGTTTTTT,CASRPRDTGELFF
14,-,TRBD1,TRBJ1-5,TRBV28,TGTGCCAGCAGTCCTATGACAGGGCACCAGCCCCAGCATTTT,CASSPMTGHQPQHF
16,few,TRBD2,TRBJ2-3,TRBV5-1,TGCGCCAGCAGCTTGGTATTGCGGGAGGCTGGAGATACGCAGTATTTT,CASSLVLREAGDTQYF